Below, 30 T cell receptor beta chains from the same sample are listed, as sequenced in a study of tumor-infiltrating lymphocytes in primary liver carcinoma. Production of TCR beta cDNA used roughly 500 ng total RNA together with a constant-region primer. Nested multiplex PCR, run for three rounds with slightly modified ARM-PCR, yielded TCR beta libraries. Rounds one and two of PCR, each of 10 cycles, were primed with TRBV1-TRBV30 forward primers and a C-beta reverse primer. A single record per CDR3 protein comes from TCRdb applying MiXCR to the multiplex PCR reads. The sample includes fewer than 150,000 distinct CDR3 sequences, about 68% of them seen just once. Taking about 17-33 mg of unsorted bulk tissue, the authors co-extracted RNA and DNA. Material for sequencing was liver tumor tissue from sampling region 1. Described subset: tumor region T1, superior pole. The receptors were sampled from a woman aged 55-69 years with primary liver carcinoma and hepatitis B virus infection.

Comments on this clonotype: This may be a read error, as it is one base from a much larger clone. The gene calls are TRBV29-1 and TRBJ2-2; tentative D call: TRBD1 (7 bases). Germline CDR1 and CDR2: SQVTM and ANQGSEA. The CDR3 spans 13 residues. CDR3 amino acids: CSGRGQNTGQLFF. The CDR3 coding sequence is TGCAGCGGGAGGGGACAGAACACCGGGCAGCTGTTTTTT.

This clonotype was picked up many times. CDR3 loop: CSVALAGGLNTGELFF. The CDR3 coding sequence is TGCAGCGTTGCCTTAGCGGGAGGCCTGAACACCGGGGAGCTGTTTTTT. The V and J genes are TRBV29-1 and TRBJ2-2; 10 bases align to TRBD2. Trimming at V came to 4 bases and at J to 1 base, leaving 6 bases not matched to a gene. Germline loops: CDR1 SQVTM, CDR2 ANQGSEA. CDR3 length equals 16 residues.

The chain employs TRBV5-1 and TRBJ2-7, with TRBD2 matching 7 bases. Germline CDR1 SGHRS, CDR2 YFSETQ. V lost 6 bases to trimming and J lost 1 base; unmatched junction nucleotides: 4. This CDR3 contains 13 residues. The CDR3 sequence is CASNQGLSYEQYF. In DNA, the CDR3 is TGCGCCAGCAACCAGGGACTATCCTACGAGCAGTACTTC.

Only a few counts were recorded for this clonotype. Possible read error: a much larger clone is one base away. This chain connects TRBV4-2 to TRBJ2-1, with 12 nucleotides matching TRBD2. The CDR3 contains 15 residues. Germline V CDR1 and CDR2: LGHNA, YNFKEQ. The CDR3 reads CASIQGLAGYNEQFF. The CDR3 DNA reads TGTGCCAGCATCCAAGGACTAGCGGGATACAATGAGCAGTTCTTC.

This clonotype has more than one count but fewer than ten. The V call is TRBV5-1, the J call TRBJ2-5; 7 bases agree with TRBD1. This CDR3 spans 13 amino acids. Germline V gene sequence: CDR1 SGHRS, CDR2 YFSETQ. V lost 4 bases, J lost 2 bases, and 2 bases stayed unmatched. DNA for the CDR3: TGCGCCAGCAGCCGGGACAGACAAGAGACCCAGTACTTC. Encoded protein: CASSRDRQETQYF.

Points on this clonotype: Possible read error: a much larger clone is one base away. The rearrangement uses TRBV6-1 and TRBJ1-1, with a tentative D call TRBD1 (6 bases). The length of the CDR3 is 14 residues. CDR1 is MNHNS and CDR2 is SASEGT in the germline V gene. The CDR3 region is CAGSWDTVNTEAFF. For the CDR3, the DNA is TGTGCCGGCAGTTGGGACACGGTGAACACTGAAGCTTTCTTT.

A word on this clonotype: This likely comes from a read error, as the CDR3 has no conserved phenylalanine or tryptophan at its end. The DNA is left out, because the CDR3 cannot be placed on it with certainty; the CDR3 is given as TCRdb lists it. CDR3 amino acids: CASSADSRYREQFY. V gene TRBV11-2 combines with J gene TRBJ2-1; the table's D call, TRBD2, was not checked against the DNA. Germline V gives CDR1 SGHAT, CDR2 FQNNGV. The CDR3 has 14 residues if both end residues are counted.

As regards this clonotype: This may be a read error: a much more frequent sequence differs by one nucleotide. The chain uses TRBV28 and TRBJ2-7; D may be TRBD1 (6 bases). The V end lost 5 bases, the J end lost 5 bases, and 16 bases lay between the germline ends. Germline CDR1 is MDHEN and CDR2 is SYDVKM. The length of the CDR3 is 14 residues. The CDR3 DNA sequence: TGTGCCAGCAGTGCCCCGGGACACAGCCACGAGCAGTACTTC. It yields the protein CASSAPGHSHEQYF. Together with reference TRBV28 and TRBJ2-7, the CDR3 gives the full variable domain: DVKVTQSSRYLVKRTGEKVFLECVQDMDHENMFWYRQDPGLGLRLIYFSYDVKMKEKGDIPEGYSVSREKKERFSLILESASTNQTSMYLCASSAPGHSHEQYFGPGTRLTVT.

The chain has TRBV5-1 and TRBJ2-3, with D possibly being TRBD2 (5 bases). V lost 1 base, J lost 2 bases, and 11 bases lay in between. The germline CDR1 and CDR2 sequences are SGHRS and YFSETQ. The CDR3 spans 15 residues. In DNA, the CDR3 is TGCGCCAGCAGCTTGACTAGAAGCATCACAGATACGCAGTATTTT. It is translated as CASSLTRSITDTQYF.

V is TRBV11-2 and J is TRBJ2-7; 7 nucleotides agree with TRBD1. Germline V gene lookup returns CDR1 SGHAT and CDR2 FQNNGV. This CDR3 contains 16 residues. Unmatched junction bases numbered 16, after V lost 5 bases and J lost 6 bases. The CDR3 region has the DNA TGTGCCAGCAGCATCCTCCGGGACAGTGGAACCTGCGAGCAGTACTTC. This encodes CASSILRDSGTCEQYF.

The chain employs TRBV6-5 and TRBJ2-7; D is possibly TRBD1 (5 bases). The CDR3 spans 15 residues. CDR1 MNHEY and CDR2 SVGAGI come from the germline V gene. Trimming cost V 6 bases and J 4 bases, with 19 bases left between them. CDR3 sequence reads: CASRYTGEQAYEQYF. The CDR3 coding sequence is TGTGCCAGCAGGTACACAGGAGAACAGGCATACGAGCAGTACTTC.

Worth noting for this clonotype: One end of the junction is discordant with germline, which a read error may explain. The V call is TRBV5-1, the J call TRBJ2-2, with TRBD2 matching over 10 bases. Germline values: CDR1 SGHRS, CDR2 YFSETQ. The length of the CDR3 is 18 residues. This CDR3 is CASSLVPSGSQNTGEMFF. The DNA for the CDR3 is TGCGCCAGCAGCTTGGTCCCTAGCGGGAGTCAGAACACCGGGGAGATGTTTTTT.

The chain has TRBV24-1 and TRBJ2-1, with 10 bases that match TRBD2. CDR1 and CDR2 (germline): KGHDR, SFDVKD. The CDR3 length is 15 residues. V trimming: 6 bases; J trimming: 3 bases; junction bases outside the gene matches: 4. The CDR3 loop is CATSPGTSDYNEQFF. CDR3 DNA sequence: TGTGCCACCAGTCCCGGGACTAGCGACTACAATGAGCAGTTCTTC.

V and J are TRBV29-1 and TRBJ2-4; tentatively, D is TRBD1 (6 bases). The CDR3 is 16 residues long. Germline V gives CDR1 SQVTM, CDR2 ANQGSEA. V lost 2 bases and J 1 base, leaving 15 bases between the germline ends. DNA for the CDR3: TGCAGCGTTGAATCAGGGGCCAGTATGGCCAAAAACATTCAGTACTTC. This gives the protein CSVESGASMAKNIQYF.

As regards this clonotype: A read error may account for a junction end that differs from germline. V usage is TRBV6-2 or TRBV6-3 and J usage is TRBJ2-1; D ambiguous. The CDR3 totals 13 residues. Per the germline V gene, CDR1 is MNHEY and CDR2 is SVGEGT. CDR3 region: CASRVTANNEHFF. CDR3 sequence (DNA): TGTGCCAGCAGGGTGACTGCGAACAACGAGCACTTCTTC.

The sample holds many counts of this clonotype. The J gene is TRBJ2-1, the V gene TRBV5-6; maybe TRBD2 (6 bases). Between the trimmed V and J ends, which lost 7 bases and 4 bases, there was a span of 18 bases. Germline CDR1 reads SGHDT; CDR2 reads YYEEEE. This CDR3 has 15 residues. The CDR3 nucleotides read TGTGCCAGCCAAGACCGGGGGAACTTTTACAATGAGCAGTTCTTC. It codes for CASQDRGNFYNEQFF.

This clonotype has at least ten counts. The chain carries TRBV11-2 and TRBJ2-3, with TRBD1 identical over 7 bases. Germline V gene sequence: CDR1 SGHAT, CDR2 FQNNGV. The CDR3 has 11 residues. V gave up 6 bases and J gave up 10 bases; unmatched junction bases: 4. CDR3: CASSPGGPQYF. The CDR3 nucleotides read TGTGCCAGCAGTCCAGGGGGTCCGCAGTATTTT.

Points on this clonotype: A much larger clone lies one base from this, so it may be a read error. The chain combines TRBV10-3 with TRBJ2-1, with TRBD2 matching over 10 bases. The CDR3 extends over 15 amino acids. Per the germline V gene, CDR1 is ENHRY and CDR2 is SYGVKD. V shed 6 bases and J 9 bases; nucleotides not matched to a gene: 11. The CDR3 bases are TGTGCCATCAGCCAAGGTAGCGGGAGGTCCATTGAGCAGTTCTTC. This translates into CAISQGSGRSIEQFF.

The V and J genes are TRBV5-1 and TRBJ2-5, with 10 bases that match TRBD2. The ends lost 5 bases at V and 0 bases at J; junction bases unmatched: 4. CDR3 length equals 15 residues. The germline V gene has CDR1 SGHRS and CDR2 YFSETQ. The CDR3 nucleotides are TGCGCCAGCAGTCCCGGGACTAGCGACCAAGAGACCCAGTACTTC. It specifies CASSPGTSDQETQYF.

In regard to this clonotype: A much bigger clone sits one base away, suggesting this may be a read error. V and J are TRBV6-1 and TRBJ2-1; unclear D gene. This CDR3 spans 13 amino acids. CDR1 and CDR2 from the germline V gene are MNHNS and SASEGT. CDR3 amino acids: CASGEGRVDEQFF. CDR3 sequence (DNA): TGTGCCAGCGGTGAAGGTCGAGTGGATGAGCAGTTCTTC.

As to this clonotype: A much larger clone lies a single base off, so this may be a read error. This chain uses TRBV7-8 with TRBJ2-7, with unresolved D. CDR1 and CDR2 (germline): SGHVS, FQNEAQ. The ends were cut back, 6 bases at V and 2 bases at J, with 14 bases in the middle. The CDR3 runs to 14 residues. CDR3 amino acids: CASSIDMGPYEQYF. CDR3 DNA: TGTGCCAGCAGTATCGACATGGGCCCCTACGAGCAGTACTTC.

In the case of this clonotype: The CDR3 ends on some other residue instead of the conserved phenylalanine or tryptophan, so this is likely a read error. The limits of the CDR3 on the DNA are not certain, so only TCRdb's listed CDR3 is given. The chain uses TRBV12-3 or TRBV12-4 and TRBJ2-5; the table's D call TRBD1 went unverified against the DNA. The CDR3 comprises 14 residues, both ends counted. This chain's CDR3 is CARSLLGQGASLDL.

As concerns this clonotype: One junction end disagrees with the germline gene, perhaps due to a read error. This chain links TRBV11-2 with TRBJ1-2; D remains ambiguous. This CDR3 comprises 11 residues. Germline V CDR1 and CDR2: SGHAT, FQNNGV. The CDR3 sequence: CASSPGYGYNF. In DNA form, the CDR3 reads TGTGCCAGCAGCCCCGGCTACGGTTATAACTTC.

On this clonotype itself: This sequence may be a read error, since a much larger clone differs from it by one base. The chain couples TRBV4-1 to TRBJ1-4, with TRBD1 as a possible D gene (6 bases). The CDR3 loop spans 15 amino acids. Per germline, CDR1 MGHRA and CDR2 YSYEKL. The CDR3 here is CASSPDRIKNEKVFF. The CDR3 DNA reads as TGCGCCAGCAGCCCCGACAGGATAAAGAATGAAAAAGTGTTTTTT.

As concerns this clonotype: This sequence may be a read error, since a much larger clone differs from it by one base. J is TRBJ2-3 and V is TRBV29-1; 12 nucleotides line up with TRBD2. Germline CDR1 reads SQVTM; CDR2 reads ANQGSEA. This CDR3 has 14 residues. DNA of the CDR3: TGCAGCGCCGGACTAGCGGGGCTCACAGTTACGCAGTATTTT. Translation gives CSAGLAGLTVTQYF.

Judged by abundance, this clonotype is large. The J gene is TRBJ2-2, the V gene TRBV29-1, with 8 bases that match TRBD2. The CDR3 runs to 14 residues. Germline loops: CDR1 SQVTM, CDR2 ANQGSEA. V lost 1 base and J lost 5; bases outside the gene matches: 3. DNA of the CDR3: TGCAGCGTTGAAGGGACTAGCCGGACCGGGGAGCTGTTTTTT. Translation gives CSVEGTSRTGELFF.

With regard to this clonotype: A much larger clonotype is one base distant, so this may be a read error. The V gene is TRBV29-1, the J gene TRBJ1-2, with D unclear. CDR1 and CDR2 (germline): SQVTM, ANQGSEA. Between the trimmed V and J ends, which lost 0 bases and 4 bases, there was a span of 15 bases. This CDR3 region has 15 residues. This CDR3 is CSVEDGRHGFYGYTF. In DNA form, the CDR3 reads TGCAGCGTTGAAGATGGCAGACATGGGTTCTATGGCTACACCTTC.

With regard to this clonotype: One junction end disagrees with the germline gene, perhaps due to a read error. CDR3 coding DNA: TGCGCCAGCAGCCCCTGGGATCAGGGGGATGACTACGAGCAGTACTTC. Its translation is CASSPWDQGDDYEQYF. The chain couples TRBV7-9 to TRBJ2-7; 7 bases map to TRBD1. Germline V CDR1 and CDR2: SEHNR, FQNEAQ (reference sequence). CDR3 length: 16 amino acids. The full variable domain, in which reference TRBV7-9 and TRBJ2-7 provide the parts outside the CDR3, is DTGVSQNPRHKITKRGQNVTFRCDPISEHNRLYWYRQTLGQGPEFLTYFQNEAQLEKSRLLSDRFSAERPKGSFSTLEIQRTEQGDSAMYLCASSPWDQGDDYEQYFGPGTRLTVT.

This clonotype was seen many times. The chain combines TRBV5-1 with TRBJ1-4; 8 bases map to TRBD1. Germline lookup yields CDR1 SGHRS and CDR2 YFSETQ. With 4 bases clipped from V and 1 base from J, the junction kept 6 bases outside the gene matches. The CDR3 sequence is 16 residues long. The CDR3 sequence is CASSAGQGGTNEKLFF. The CDR3 DNA follows: TGCGCCAGCAGCGCTGGACAGGGAGGAACTAATGAAAAACTGTTTTTT.

In this sample, this clonotype turned up once. The CDR3 DNA is TGTGTCAACAGGGGGACAGGGGACGCCGTGAGCTATGGCTACACCTTC. Encoded protein: CVNRGTGDAVSYGYTF. The gene calls are TRBV12-3 or TRBV12-4 and TRBJ1-2; 10 positions agree with TRBD1. The CDR3 contains 16 residues.